The 30 T cell receptor beta chains in this list originate from one sample, sequenced in a study of blood T cell repertoires in COVID-19. Sequencing used immunoSEQ multiplex PCR; TCRdb keeps in-frame clones, though not all of them. Among under 150,000 clones listed, 70% to 90% were seen once. Sample: peripheral blood. These TCRs come from a man aged 25 to 40 with acute or convalescent COVID-19.

The rearrangement links TRBV7-9 to TRBJ1-1, with 7 bases aligning to TRBD1. Germline loops: CDR1 SEHNR, CDR2 FQNEAQ (reference sequence). The V and J ends lost 4 bases and 1 base, in that order; junction bases with no gene match: 3. The CDR3 consists of 14 residues. The CDR3 bases are TGTGCCAGCAGCTCCCGGGACAGGAACACTGAAGCTTTCTTT. Its protein product is CASSSRDRNTEAFF.

This chain joins TRBV13 and TRBJ1-4; D might be TRBD1 (6 bases). Germline-derived CDR1 and CDR2 are PRHDT and FYEKMQ (reference sequence). The CDR3 sequence is 14 residues long. V dropped 6 bases and J dropped 6 bases, with 14 bases sitting between them. CDR3: CASSYWDKYEKLFF. The CDR3 nucleotides read TGTGCCAGCAGTTACTGGGACAAATATGAAAAACTGTTTTTT. The full variable domain, its missing parts supplied by reference TRBV13 and TRBJ1-4, is AAGVIQSPRHLIKEKRETATLKCYPIPRHDTVYWYQQGPGQDPQFLISFYEKMQSDKGSIPDRFSAQQFSDYHSELNMSSLELGDSALYFCASSYWDKYEKLFFGSGTQLSVL.

The chain links TRBV6-5 to TRBJ1-2, with D tentatively TRBD1 (5 bases). V lost 5 bases, J lost 4 bases, and 11 bases lay in between. The germline CDR1 and CDR2 sequences are MNHEY and SVGAGI. The CDR3 consists of 13 residues. The chain's CDR3 is CASSRTRAYGYTF. CDR3 bases: TGTGCCAGCAGTCGAACCAGGGCCTATGGCTACACCTTC.

The chain combines TRBV6-4 with TRBJ2-3, with 7 positions matching TRBD1. CDR3 length equals 13 residues. Looked up from germline, CDR1 is MRHNA and CDR2 is SNTAGT. V shed 6 bases and J 1 base; nucleotides not matched to a gene: 1. The CDR3 reads CASSTGGTDTQYF. The CDR3 nucleotides are TGTGCCAGCAGCACAGGGGGCACAGATACGCAGTATTTT.

The V gene is TRBV19, the J gene TRBJ2-1; 15 bases agree with TRBD2. Germline V gene lookup returns CDR1 LNHDA and CDR2 SQIVND (reference sequence). Losses at the gene ends were 3 bases for V and 7 bases for J; bases not matched to a gene: 7. The CDR3 totals 17 residues. CDR3 DNA: TGTGCCAGTAGTATTTGGTACGGGACTAGCGGGGGGAATGAGCAGTTCTTC. It specifies CASSIWYGTSGGNEQFF.

This chain links TRBV4-1 with TRBJ1-1; D may be TRBD1 (5 bases). The CDR3 loop spans 15 amino acids. With 3 bases removed from V and 3 bases from J, the gap between germline ends came to 14 bases. The germline V gene encodes CDR1 MGHRA and CDR2 YSYEKL. In nucleotides, the CDR3 is TGCGCCAGCAGCCAGGGAAGACAGCAATACACTGAAGCTTTCTTT. Protein product: CASSQGRQQYTEAFF.

This clone has only a few counts. The chain has TRBV5-6 and TRBJ1-2, with D unclear. Trimming removed 0 bases from V and 2 bases from J, with 5 bases in between. From germline, CDR1 is SGHDT and CDR2 YYEEEE. CDR3 size: 13 residues. DNA of the CDR3: TGTGCCAGCAGCTTGGCGGGGAACTATGGCTACACCTTC. Amino acids: CASSLAGNYGYTF.

J is TRBJ2-7 and V is TRBV4-1, with D perhaps TRBD1 (7 bases). The CDR3 totals 17 residues. Germline lookup yields CDR1 MGHRA and CDR2 YSYEKL. V was cut by 0 bases and J by 4 bases, with 19 bases left in between. CDR3 sequence: CASSQESGRTGLYEQYF. In nucleotides, the CDR3 is TGCGCCAGCAGCCAAGAGTCAGGGAGGACAGGACTATACGAGCAGTACTTC.

This chain links TRBV10-2 with TRBJ1-5, with D unresolved. This CDR3 has 15 amino acids. Per the germline V gene, CDR1 is WSHSY and CDR2 is SAAADI. V was pared by 0 bases and J by 4 bases, with 10 bases between. The CDR3 here is CASSESSDINQPQHF. The CDR3 DNA reads as TGCGCCAGCAGTGAGTCCTCAGACATAAATCAGCCCCAGCATTTT.

The chain is built from TRBV9 and TRBJ1-1; TRBD1 matches at 12 bases. Germline V gene sequence: CDR1 SGDLS, CDR2 YYNGEE. The CDR3 spans 13 residues. J gave up 10 bases and V 4 bases, and 5 bases lay outside the gene matches. CDR3 sequence (DNA): TGTGCCAGCAGCCCGGGACAGGGGGCCGCAGCTTTCTTT. Translated: CASSPGQGAAAFF.

The chain joins TRBV9 to TRBJ2-3, with 11 bases fitting TRBD2. J lost 12 bases, V lost 4 bases, and 10 bases had no gene match. Looked up from germline, CDR1 is SGDLS and CDR2 is YYNGEE. The CDR3 sequence is 14 residues long. DNA of the CDR3: TGTGCCAGCAGCCCCGGACTAGCGGGTGTTGAACAGTATTTT. Its translation: CASSPGLAGVEQYF. The full variable domain, completed using reference TRBV9 and TRBJ2-3, is DSGVTQTPKHLITATGQRVTLRCSPRSGDLSVYWYQQSLDQGLQFLIQYYNGEERAKGNILERFSAQQFPDLHSELNLSSLELGDSALYFCASSPGLAGVEQYFGPGTRLTVL.

The rearrangement links TRBV6-2 or TRBV6-3 to TRBJ1-5, with a weak D call TRBD1 (5 bases). Germline V CDR1 and CDR2: MNHEY, SVGEGT. V shed 0 bases and J shed 6 bases, with 18 bases lying between them. The CDR3 totals 17 residues. The CDR3, as DNA: TGTGCCAGCAGTTACTCGGGTTCTCGCAGGGCCCGTCAGCCCCAGCATTTT. This sequence encodes CASSYSGSRRARQPQHF.

CDR3 in amino acids: CASSRPGQPQGEQYF. CDR3 DNA: TGTGCCAGCAGTAGACCCGGACAACCCCAGGGGGAGCAGTACTTC. The chain combines TRBV6-6 with TRBJ2-7; weak D call: TRBD1 (6 bases). The CDR3 length is 15 residues. V gave up 5 bases and J gave up 7 bases, with 21 bases separating them. Germline V gives CDR1 MNHNY, CDR2 SVGAGI (reference sequence).

The J gene is TRBJ2-1, the V gene TRBV24-1, with 7 bases fitting TRBD2. Germline loops: CDR1 KGHDR, CDR2 SFDVKD. This CDR3 is built from 14 residues. J lost 2 bases, V lost 5 bases, and 2 bases had no gene match. DNA of the CDR3: TGTGCCACCAGTGGTAGCGGGCCCTACAATGAGCAGTTCTTC. It encodes CATSGSGPYNEQFF.

The chain carries TRBV5-4 and TRBJ2-6, with D perhaps TRBD1 (6 bases). This CDR3 has 16 residues. Trimming stripped 2 bases from V and 2 bases from J, with 11 bases between. Germline values: CDR1 SGHNT, CDR2 YYREEE (reference sequence). CDR3 loop: CASSLGGPTGANVLTF. The CDR3 DNA sequence: TGTGCCAGCAGCTTAGGGGGACCCACTGGGGCCAACGTCCTGACTTTC.

This clone was counted only a few times. The chain links TRBV7-2 to TRBJ1-1; D perhaps matches TRBD1 (6 bases). The CDR3 spans 14 residues. V was shortened by 7 bases and J by 3 bases, with 15 bases between the two germline ends. Germline assignment: CDR1 SGHTA and CDR2 FQGNSA. The CDR3 reads CASKRGAQDTEAFF. The CDR3 bases are TGTGCCAGCAAACGGGGGGCTCAGGACACTGAAGCTTTCTTT.

V gene TRBV23-1 combines with J gene TRBJ2-1; 9 nucleotides match TRBD1. TRBV23-1 belongs to the ORF category, with a function that is uncertain. V was pared by 5 bases and J by 3 bases, with 14 bases of the junction left unmatched. This CDR3 is built from 18 residues. CDR3 in amino acids: CASSDGTGYPHLYNEQFF. In nucleotides, the CDR3 is TGCGCCAGCAGTGATGGGACAGGGTATCCTCATCTCTACAATGAGCAGTTCTTC.

The chain links TRBV6-4 to TRBJ1-6, with 9 bases identical to TRBD1. CDR1 and CDR2 (germline): MRHNA, SNTAGT. CDR3 length equals 16 residues. J lost 9 bases, V lost 3 bases, and 9 bases had no gene match. CDR3 nucleotide sequence: TGTGCCAGCAGTGATCAGGGACAGGGATTCATTTCACCCCTCCACTTT. This encodes CASSDQGQGFISPLHF.

The chain is built from TRBV30 and TRBJ2-5; 8 nucleotides line up with TRBD1. The CDR3 is 15 amino acids. The germline V gene has CDR1 GTSNPN and CDR2 SVGIG (reference sequence). Germline trimming cut 3 bases from V and 2 bases from J; bases unmatched to any gene: 8. CDR3 amino acids: CAWSLNRGEQETQYF. The CDR3 nucleotides are TGTGCCTGGAGCCTAAACAGGGGGGAGCAAGAGACCCAGTACTTC.

The chain is built from TRBV6-5 and TRBJ1-1; D is perhaps TRBD1 (5 bases). The CDR3 sequence is 14 residues long. Trimming removed 3 bases at V and 4 bases at J, with 12 bases between. Per germline, CDR1 MNHEY and CDR2 SVGAGI. CDR3 residues: CASSYRGGGTEAFF. DNA of the CDR3: TGTGCCAGCAGTTATCGGGGGGGAGGCACTGAAGCTTTCTTT.

The chain joins TRBV30 to TRBJ2-3, with 11 positions matching TRBD2. With V trimmed by 2 bases and J by 0 bases, 1 base remained unmatched. Germline V gene data show CDR1 as GTSNPN and CDR2 as SVGIG (reference sequence). The CDR3 is made up of 15 amino acids. The CDR3: CAWSRLAGSTDTQYF. For the CDR3, the DNA is TGTGCCTGGAGTAGACTAGCGGGGAGCACAGATACGCAGTATTTT.

J is TRBJ1-4 and V is TRBV2; 7 positions agree with TRBD1. V was clipped by 2 bases and J by 7 bases; unmatched bases: 10. Germline CDR1 SNHLY, CDR2 FYNNEI. This CDR3 has 16 residues. CDR3 residues: CASSEQGGTTGEKLFF. The DNA for the CDR3 is TGTGCCAGCAGTGAACAGGGGGGCACCACCGGTGAAAAACTGTTTTTT.

The rearrangement uses TRBV4-1 and TRBJ1-1, with TRBD1 matching over 7 bases. The J segment lost 0 bases and the V segment lost 8 bases, leaving 6 bases of the junction unmatched. CDR1 MGHRA and CDR2 YSYEKL come from the germline V gene. This CDR3 region has 14 residues. The CDR3 is CASRLGGMNTEAFF. The CDR3 DNA reads as TGCGCCAGCCGACTAGGGGGCATGAACACTGAAGCTTTCTTT.

The chain has TRBV6-5 and TRBJ1-2, with 8 bases fitting TRBD1. CDR1 is MNHEY and CDR2 is SVGAGI in the germline V gene. V dropped 4 bases and J dropped 6; count of bases not matched to a gene: 4. The CDR3 loop spans 13 amino acids. CDR3 bases: TGTGCCAGCAGTTGGACAGGGAGGGATGGCTACACCTTC. Encoded protein: CASSWTGRDGYTF.

J is TRBJ2-1 and V is TRBV20-1; 8 bases are shared with TRBD1. CDR3 size: 11 residues. The germline CDR1 and CDR2 sequences are DFQATT and SNEGSKA (reference sequence). Trimming cost V 4 bases and J 7 bases; bases outside gene matches: 0. CDR3 sequence reads: CSANRGNEQFF. The CDR3 DNA follows: TGCAGTGCTAACAGGGGGAATGAGCAGTTCTTC.

This rearrangement joins TRBV7-9 to TRBJ1-2, with no clear D. This CDR3 has 14 amino acids. V was clipped by 2 bases and J by 3 bases, with 10 bases between them. Germline CDR1 is SEHNR and CDR2 is FQNEAQ (reference sequence). CDR3 coding DNA: TGTGCCAGCAGCTTATTCGGGTCGGACTATGGCTACACCTTC. This translates into CASSLFGSDYGYTF.

This clone was observed a handful of times. The chain combines TRBV4-2 with TRBJ1-2, with 7 bases aligning to TRBD1. The junction had 3 bases not matched to a gene; V was cut back by 3 bases and J by 5 bases. This CDR3 region has 13 residues. Germline-derived CDR1 and CDR2 are LGHNA and YNFKEQ. The CDR3 bases are TGTGCCAGCAGCCACGGGACAGCATATGGCTACACCTTC. Its translation is CASSHGTAYGYTF.

The rearrangement joins TRBV11-1 to TRBJ1-2; weak D call: TRBD1 (6 bases). Per germline, CDR1 SGHAT and CDR2 FQDESV (reference sequence). This CDR3 is 12 amino acids long. V lost 5 bases to trimming and J lost 7 bases, with 11 bases between them. CDR3 protein: CASSPDRFGYTF. The CDR3 region has the DNA TGTGCCAGCAGCCCAGACAGGTTTGGCTACACCTTC.

The V gene is TRBV4-3, the J gene TRBJ1-1; the match to TRBD1 covers 8 bases. The CDR3 is 12 residues long. V shed 3 bases and J 7 bases; nucleotides not matched to a gene: 1. Germline CDR1 reads LGHNA; CDR2 reads YSLEER. In DNA, the CDR3 is TGCGCCAGCAGCCACAGGGGGCATGAAGCTTTCTTT. It specifies CASSHRGHEAFF.

The chain uses TRBV19 and TRBJ1-1; TRBD1 might be the D (5 bases). The CDR3 is made up of 14 amino acids. V gave up 1 base and J gave up 6 bases, with 12 bases separating them. Germline assignment: CDR1 LNHDA and CDR2 SQIVND (reference sequence). CDR3 in amino acids: CASSIGQTSAEAFF. DNA of the CDR3: TGTGCCAGTAGTATAGGACAGACGTCGGCTGAAGCTTTCTTT.